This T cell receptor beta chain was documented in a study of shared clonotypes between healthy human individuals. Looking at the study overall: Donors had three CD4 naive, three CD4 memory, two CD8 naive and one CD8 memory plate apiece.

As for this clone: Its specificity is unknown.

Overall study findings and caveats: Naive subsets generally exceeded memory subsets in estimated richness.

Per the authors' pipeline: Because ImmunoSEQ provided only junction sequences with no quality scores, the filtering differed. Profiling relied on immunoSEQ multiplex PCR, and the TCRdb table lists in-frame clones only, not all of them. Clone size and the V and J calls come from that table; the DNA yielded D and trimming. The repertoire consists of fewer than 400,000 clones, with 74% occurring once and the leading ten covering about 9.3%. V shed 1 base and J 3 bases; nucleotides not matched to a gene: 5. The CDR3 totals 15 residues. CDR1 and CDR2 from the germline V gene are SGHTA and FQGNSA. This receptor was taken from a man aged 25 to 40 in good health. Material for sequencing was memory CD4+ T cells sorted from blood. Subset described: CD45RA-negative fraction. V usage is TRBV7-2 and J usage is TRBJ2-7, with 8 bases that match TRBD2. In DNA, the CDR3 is TGTGCCAGCAGCTTAGGGGGGACTAGGAGCTACGAGCAGTACTTC. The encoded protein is CASSLGGTRSYEQYF.